This T cell receptor (beta chain) was captured in a study of response to subunit inactivated influenza vaccine (dated by TCRdb to about 2018). Background on the whole study: Deep quantitative T cell receptor repertoire profiling was used in the study to track responses to a trivalent subunit inactivated influenza vaccine.

Broader findings and caveats from the paper: The authors suggested that each seasonal influenza vaccination may recruit only a limited number of new T cells.

Libraries were built with RT-PCR. Sequencing instrument: Illumina HiSeq 2500. In-frame beta chains were kept once TCRdb had trimmed the public reads at Q25 with fastp and called clones with MiXCR. Each entry merges the rows of one CDR3 protein and shows their most common DNA and genes. For this sample the table gives roughly 780,000 distinct CDR3 sequences, of which about a fifth were detected only once. Together, the top ten hold approximately 10% of the sample. The germline V gene encodes CDR1 MNHNS and CDR2 SASEGT. Taken from cysteine to phenylalanine, the CDR3 has 13 residues. Solely the CDR3 DNA is kept, with 39 bases framed from the first base. V and J are trimmed by 8 bases and 11 bases, and the gene matches miss 11 bases of the junction. About this clonotype itself: Its antigen is still unknown. No qualities accompany the bases; no much larger clone lies one base away.

The sequence was collected from a man aged 50 or older who received an inactivated influenza vaccine. Donor details come from another sample of the same person, matched by shared clones. This specimen consisted of PBMCs from blood, obtained about 5 days after vaccination. The chain is assembled from TRBV6-1 and TRBJ1-4, and TRBD1 aligns with 7 junction nucleotides. The CDR3 is CASRLGQAQKLFF. The DNA is TGTGCCAGCCGACTAGGACAGGCGCAGAAACTGTTTTTT.